These 21 T cell receptor beta chains were sequenced from one sample in a study of human T cells and chemical hapten exposure. TCRdb used MiXCR to reprocess the RACE reads, holding one entry per CDR3 protein. Of some 30,000 distinct CDR3 sequences listed, 5.8% are singletons. Regarding time point: patch test 3, about 24 weeks after DPC sensitization. Treatment described: therapeutic diphenylcyclopropenone sensitization with weekly scalp DPC. The input for sequencing was whole blood, taken in connection with sensitization to the hapten diphenylcyclopropenone (DPC). These receptors came from a man between 25 and 39 years old with alopecia areata. Some clones in this sample may be carry-over from other donors' samples.

This clonotype has a count of ten or more. The chain recombines TRBV19 with TRBJ2-1; D remains unclear. Trimming removed 2 bases from V and 9 bases from J, with 14 bases in between. This CDR3 is built from 14 residues. The V gene's germline CDR1 is LNHDA and CDR2 SQIVND (reference sequence). The CDR3 DNA sequence: TGTGCCAGTAGTATACCCTACGCGCTGGGTGAGCAGTTCTTC. Protein product: CASSIPYALGEQFF.

This clonotype was observed many times. J is TRBJ1-2 and V is TRBV29-1; 10 nucleotides agree with TRBD1. V gave up 6 bases and J gave up 2 bases; unmatched junction bases: 6. Germline V gene data show CDR1 as SQVTM and CDR2 as ANQGSEA. The CDR3 spans 14 residues. Here the CDR3 reads CSVGWTGGNYGYTF. The CDR3 bases are TGCAGCGTCGGTTGGACAGGGGGAAACTATGGCTACACCTTC.

Ten or more counts support this clonotype. The gene calls are TRBV12-3 or TRBV12-4 and TRBJ2-5; D gene unclear. V was shortened by 3 bases and J by 1 base, with 9 bases between the two germline ends. The CDR3 is 14 residues long. CDR3 DNA: TGTGCCAGCAGTTTCAGGCTTATCCAAGAGACCCAGTACTTC. This encodes CASSFRLIQETQYF.

This clonotype was observed a handful of times. The genes are TRBV7-2 and TRBJ2-7; D may match TRBD1 or TRBD2 (5 bases each). The V gene lost 3 bases and the J gene lost 7 bases, with 10 bases spanning the gap. The CDR3 spans 12 residues. Germline loops: CDR1 SGHTA, CDR2 FQGNSA. CDR3 residues: CASSFGGPEQYF. The CDR3 nucleotides read TGTGCCAGCAGCTTTGGGGGTCCTGAGCAGTACTTC.

This clonotype was observed many times. This chain connects TRBV7-2 to TRBJ2-1; 9 nucleotides agree with TRBD2. Germline-derived CDR1 and CDR2 are SGHTA and FQGNSA. The ends lost 5 bases at V and 1 base at J; junction bases unmatched: 9. This CDR3 spans 17 amino acids. CDR3 sequence: CASSKVAAGGSYNEQFF. The CDR3 DNA sequence: TGTGCCAGCAGCAAGGTGGCAGCGGGGGGTTCCTACAATGAGCAGTTCTTC.

This clonotype showed up many times. The chain employs TRBV6-5 and TRBJ2-3, with 8 bases that match TRBD1. The CDR3 extends over 18 amino acids. CDR1 and CDR2 (germline): MNHEY, SVGAGI. With 0 bases clipped from V and 1 base from J, the junction kept 9 bases outside the gene matches. The CDR3 loop is CASSYSGQGARGTDTQYF. The CDR3 DNA reads as TGTGCCAGCAGTTACTCTGGGCAGGGGGCGCGTGGCACAGATACGCAGTATTTT.

This clonotype is judged large. The rearrangement uses TRBV4-3 and TRBJ2-7, with TRBD2 matching over 10 bases. Germline trimming cut 0 bases from V and 3 bases from J; bases unmatched to any gene: 8. CDR1 is LGHNA and CDR2 is YSLEER in the germline V gene. The CDR3 runs 17 residues. The CDR3 nucleotides are TGCGCCAGCAGCCAAGAGTGGCTAGCGGGGGACTTCTACGAGCAGTACTTC. Residues: CASSQEWLAGDFYEQYF.

This clonotype was detected many times. The V call is TRBV25-1, the J call TRBJ2-2; D is possibly TRBD1 (5 bases). V shed 3 bases and J shed 6 bases, with 17 bases lying between them. This CDR3 is 16 amino acids long. Per the germline V gene, CDR1 is MGHDK and CDR2 is SYGVNS. The CDR3 sequence is CASSDSAGIEAGELFF. The CDR3 region has the DNA TGTGCCAGCAGTGACTCGGCAGGGATCGAGGCCGGGGAGCTGTTTTTT.

This clonotype was recorded at least ten times. V gene TRBV19 combines with J gene TRBJ1-1; no definite D call. V lost 8 bases and J lost 0, with 13 bases in between. This CDR3 region has 14 residues. Germline V lookup: CDR1 LNHDA, CDR2 SQIVND (reference sequence). This CDR3 is CASGSGILNTEAFF. DNA for the CDR3: TGTGCCAGTGGGTCGGGGATTTTGAACACTGAAGCTTTCTTT.

This clonotype was counted ten times or more. The gene calls are TRBV7-3 and TRBJ2-3, with a weak D call TRBD2 (5 bases). Germline V gene sequence: CDR1 SGHTA, CDR2 FQGTGA. The CDR3 loop spans 13 amino acids. V was cut by 6 bases and J by 6 bases, with 13 bases left in between. The CDR3 DNA reads as TGTGCCAGCAGTATCGGGGTCACGGATACGCAGTATTTT. Amino acids: CASSIGVTDTQYF.

This clonotype has a count of ten or more. The V and J genes are TRBV5-6 and TRBJ2-2; D is undetermined. CDR3 length: 14 amino acids. Per the germline V gene, CDR1 is SGHDT and CDR2 is YYEEEE. Trimming removed 2 bases from V and 3 bases from J, with 8 bases in between. The CDR3 nucleotides read TGTGCCAGCAGCTTCGATAGGGACACCGGGGAGCTGTTTTTT. It yields the protein CASSFDRDTGELFF. Drawing the rest from reference TRBV5-6 and TRBJ2-2, the complete variable domain is DAGVTQSPTHLIKTRGQQVTLRCSPKSGHDTVSWYQQALGQGPQFIFQYYEEEERQRGNFPDRFSGHQFPNYSSELNVNALLLGDSALYLCASSFDRDTGELFFGEGSRLTVL.

This clonotype was found many times. The chain employs TRBV29-1 and TRBJ2-5; no clear D gene. V lost 7 bases to trimming and J lost 5 bases, with 11 bases between them. The CDR3 spans 11 residues. Per germline, CDR1 SQVTM and CDR2 ANQGSEA. The chain's CDR3 is CSGERRETQYF. The CDR3 DNA is TGCAGCGGCGAAAGGCGTGAGACCCAGTACTTC.

In this sample, this clonotype turned up many times. The J gene is TRBJ2-5, the V gene TRBV7-6; no clear D. Trimming took off 4 bases at V and 7 bases at J, with 10 bases between the two ends. Germline V gene lookup returns CDR1 SGHVS and CDR2 FNYEAQ. This CDR3 region has 12 residues. The CDR3 region is CASSSESWTQYF. The CDR3 coding sequence is TGTGCCAGCAGCTCCGAGTCTTGGACCCAGTACTTC.

This clonotype has ten or more counts. Sequence at one end of the junction differs from germline and may be a read error. The chain links TRBV7-7 to TRBJ2-1; 9 bases agree with TRBD2. Germline CDR1 reads SSHAT; CDR2 reads FNYEAQ (reference sequence). CDR3 size: 16 residues. CDR3 region: CASSLVGAGGPGEQFF. CDR3 nucleotide sequence: TGTGCTAGCAGCTTAGTCGGGGCGGGAGGGCCCGGGGAGCAGTTCTTC.

This clonotype has a count of ten or more. The chain links TRBV27 to TRBJ1-1; 7 positions agree with TRBD1. In germline, CDR1 is MNHEY, CDR2 SMNVEV (reference sequence). With V trimmed by 5 bases and J by 1 base, 7 bases remained unmatched. The CDR3 is 15 residues long. The CDR3, as DNA: TGTGCCAGCAGTCTTACAGGGGCCCCGAACACTGAAGCTTTCTTT. It translates to CASSLTGAPNTEAFF.

This clonotype was seen repeatedly, ten times or more. The gene calls are TRBV29-1 and TRBJ2-2; maybe TRBD1 (7 bases). With 3 bases removed from V and 4 bases from J, the gap between germline ends came to 15 bases. CDR1 and CDR2 from the germline V gene are SQVTM and ANQGSEA. The CDR3 consists of 15 residues. The CDR3 DNA sequence: TGCAGCGTTGAGGCGGGGACAGCTGGCACCGGGGAGCTGTTTTTT. Its protein is CSVEAGTAGTGELFF.

Ten or more counts support this clonotype. This chain links TRBV6-2 or TRBV6-3 with TRBJ2-7; unclear D gene. The CDR3 runs 13 residues. Germline V gene sequence: CDR1 MNHEY, CDR2 SVGEGT. V lost 6 bases, J lost 4 bases, and 13 bases lay in between. The CDR3 loop reads CASSLRPAYEQYF. The CDR3 nucleotides read TGTGCCAGCAGCCTCCGGCCAGCGTACGAGCAGTACTTC.

The chain employs TRBV5-1 and TRBJ1-6, with D possibly TRBD1 on 5 matching bases. The CDR3 contains 13 residues. V lost 4 bases to trimming and J lost 9 bases, with 11 bases between them. The germline V gene encodes CDR1 SGHRS and CDR2 YFSETQ. The CDR3 spells CASSPGFSSPLHF. The CDR3 bases are TGCGCCAGCAGCCCAGGGTTTAGTTCACCCCTCCACTTT.

Comments on this clonotype: A read error is possible here, since a much larger clone lies one base away. The V and J genes are TRBV7-2 and TRBJ1-1; TRBD1 is a possible D gene (5 bases). Germline-derived CDR1 and CDR2 are SGHTA and FQGNSA. The CDR3 consists of 15 residues. The V end was cut by 7 bases, the J end by 4 bases, with 19 bases between. The CDR3 coding sequence is TGTGCCAGCACCGTGAGTCGGACATCGATCACTGAAGCTTTCTTT. Translated, it gives CASTVSRTSITEAFF. Based on the CDR3 plus reference TRBV7-2 and TRBJ1-1, the full variable domain is GAGVSQSPSNKVTEKGKDVELRCDPISGHTALYWYRQSLGQGLEFLIYFQGNSAPDKSGLPSDRFSAERTGGSVSTLTIQRTQQEDSAVYLCASTVSRTSITEAFFGQGTRLTVV.

The gene calls are TRBV6-5 and TRBJ1-6; tentative D call: TRBD1 (6 bases). CDR3 size: 14 residues. The V end was cut by 6 bases, the J end by 10 bases, with 16 bases between. Germline V lookup: CDR1 MNHEY, CDR2 SVGAGI. As DNA, the CDR3 is TGTGCCAGCAGGCGGGCAGGGGAGGCGTCACCCCTCCACTTT. Its translation: CASRRAGEASPLHF.

This clonotype was counted ten times or more. The V gene is TRBV6-1, the J gene TRBJ2-5; D uncertain. Trimming took 2 bases from V and 0 from J, leaving 10 bases between them. The germline V gene encodes CDR1 MNHNS and CDR2 SASEGT. This CDR3 region has 15 residues. CDR3 region: CASSEMVTYQETQYF. In DNA form, the CDR3 reads TGTGCCAGCAGTGAAATGGTGACCTACCAAGAGACCCAGTACTTC.